This TCR beta chain was identified during a study of Tregs in tolerant kidney transplant recipients. Study-wide context: Related graft donors supplied nonmyeloablative bone marrow transplants, and mixed chimerism was transient.

Comment on this clone: Antigen: not known.

Data came from immunoSEQ multiplex PCR; TCRdb stores just in-frame clones and leaves some out. The data show about 100,000 clones, nearly 90% seen once. Findings and caveats of the study: Findings come from small patient numbers and require larger validation.

Germline CDR1 SGHVS, CDR2 FQNEAQ. Trimming removed 1 base at V and 8 bases at J, with 12 bases between. The CDR3 sequence is 15 residues long. Thawed PBMCs were FACS-sorted into unstimulated CD4+CD25+CD127- regulatory T cells, CD4+CD25- non-regulatory cells, CD4 and CD8 cells. The rearrangement links TRBV7-8 to TRBJ1-6; no firm D call. Sequencing was performed on CD4+ T cells from blood, taken before the transplant. The TCR originated in a human donor who received a combined kidney and bone marrow transplant. CDR3 nucleotide sequence: TGTGCCAGCAGCTTAGACGGGAGTTATTATTCACCCCTCCACTTT. Translation: CASSLDGSYYSPLHF.